This T cell receptor beta chain originates from a study of T cell responses to AZD1222 COVID-19 vaccine. Germline values: CDR1 LNHDA, CDR2 SQIVND (reference sequence). The CDR3 is 14 amino acids. Trimming shortened V by 1 base and J by 1 base, and 8 bases separated the two germline ends. Some clones are missing from TCRdb's copy, which holds only in-frame ones; the method was immunoSEQ multiplex PCR. The data contain approximately 140,000 clones, over 90% of them singletons. A note on this clone: As yet, its antigen is unknown.

Study findings and constraints: A rise in Spike-specific TCR breadth and depth followed two AZD1222 doses. Nearly half of spike-specific TCRs reportedly go after variant regions that carry no mutations.

This material consisted of peripheral blood, taken on day 0 of AZD1222 vaccination. This chain connects TRBV19 to TRBJ2-7, with no clear D. The TCR comes from an adult in good health. CDR3 region: CASSIAGSSYEQYF. In nucleotides, the CDR3 is TGTGCCAGTAGTATAGCTGGCAGTTCCTACGAGCAGTACTTC.